A selection of T cell receptor beta chains follows, all from one sample in a study of blood T cells in healthy people across ages. TCRdb re-called the 5' RACE reads with MiXCR, one entry per CDR3 protein. The repertoire holds 850,000 to 1,000,000 distinct CDR3 sequences, with approximately 49% as singletons. Specimen: blood. The receptors derive from a man aged 30 to 45 in good health. CDR3s include the opening cysteine and the closing phenylalanine or tryptophan. The D gene is left open where the match is weak. Rows give clone size only sometimes, using once, few, many, or a class for an expanded clone.

TRBJ1-5	TRBV25-1	-	-	TGTGCCAGCAGTGACGGACAGTTGGGCAATCAGCCCCAGCATTTT	CASSDGQLGNQPQHF
TRBJ2-1	TRBV6-1	-	TRBD2	TGTGCCAGCAGCCTTAGCGGGGGGACGACCTCCTACAATGAGCAGTTCTTC	CASSLSGGTTSYNEQFF
TRBJ1-2	TRBV4-2	-	TRBD1	TGTGCCAGCAGCCAAGATCCAGGGACAGTCGATGGCTACACCTTC	CASSQDPGTVDGYTF
TRBJ2-2	TRBV11-1	-	-	TGTGCCAGCAGCTTTAGTTCCGGGGAGCTGTTTTTT	CASSFSSGELFF
TRBJ2-1	TRBV2	-	TRBD1	TGTGCCAGCAGATCATTCCGGGACAGGGTCCACAATGAGCAGTTCTTC	CASRSFRDRVHNEQFF
TRBJ1-6	TRBV5-1	-	TRBD1	TGCGCCAGCAGCCCTCAAGGACAGGGGGGTTCACCCCCCCACTTT	CASSPQGQGGSPPHF
TRBJ2-1	TRBV7-2	-	TRBD2	TGTGCCAGCAGCTCCGGGGGGGCGGCGTACAATGAGCAGTTCTTC	CASSSGGAAYNEQFF
TRBJ2-1	TRBV7-9	-	TRBD1	TGTGCCAGCAGCACCCTTCAGGGGGCGGGTTACAATGAGCAGTTCTTC	CASSTLQGAGYNEQFF
TRBJ1-4	TRBV3-1	-	TRBD1	TGTGCCAGCAGCCAAGTAACAGGGGGCTCTCGAGAAAAACTGTTTTTT	CASSQVTGGSREKLFF
TRBJ2-5	TRBV2	once	-	TGTGCCAGCAGTATCGGGACCGGGGCGTGGGAGCAGTACTTC	CASSIGTGAWEQYF
TRBJ2-2	TRBV9	-	-	TGTGCCAGCAGCGTAGATGGAACCGGGGAGCTGTTTTTT	CASSVDGTGELFF
TRBJ1-1	TRBV27	-	-	TGTGCCAGCAGTTTAAGGGGGTCAGGGACCCCCATGAACACTGAAGCTTTCTTT	CASSLRGSGTPMNTEAFF
TRBJ2-5	TRBV27	-	-	TGTGCCAGCAGTCCGACACAGAGTTCAGAGACCCAGTACTTC	CASSPTQSSETQYF
TRBJ2-7	TRBV12-3/TRBV12-4	few	-	TGTGCCAGCAACCTTCTAGGACACGAGCAGTACTTC	CASNLLGHEQYF
TRBJ2-1	TRBV12-3/TRBV12-4	-	-	TGTGCCAGCAGTTTATACCGACTTACCGGGGCAGAGCAGTTCTTC	CASSLYRLTGAEQFF
TRBJ2-7	TRBV5-1	few	-	TGCGCCAGCAGGGGCAGAACCTACGAGCAGTACTTC	CASRGRTYEQYF
TRBJ2-3	TRBV7-9	once	-	TGTGCCAGCAGCTTAGCGCAGACGGTAGACTACACAGATACGCAGTATTTT	CASSLAQTVDYTDTQYF
TRBJ2-7	TRBV3-1	few	TRBD1	TGTGCCAGCAGCCACCGGACAGGCATCAACGAGCAGTACTTC	CASSHRTGINEQYF
TRBJ1-6	TRBV6-1	-	-	TGTGCCAGCAGTGAGACACAGGATTCACCCCTCCACTTT	CASSETQDSPLHF
TRBJ2-1	TRBV4-2	many	TRBD2	TGTGCCAGCAGCCAAAGCGGGGGTCCCTACAATGAGCAGTTCTTC	CASSQSGGPYNEQFF
TRBJ2-5	TRBV6-1	-	TRBD2	TGTGCCAGCAGTGAAGCGAAGCGGGGGGACTTCCAAGAGACCCAGTACTTC	CASSEAKRGDFQETQYF
TRBJ1-5	TRBV21-1	-	-	TGTGCCAGCAGCAATATGTCCGGATCCCATCAGCCCCAGCATTTT	CASSNMSGSHQPQHF
TRBJ1-6	TRBV11-1	few	-	TGTGCCAGCAGCGACCTGGGACCTAAGACCAATAATTCACCCCTCCACTTT	CASSDLGPKTNNSPLHF
TRBJ1-2	TRBV20-1	-	-	TGCAGTGCTAGAGACAGGGTTTACTATGGCTACACCTTC	CSARDRVYYGYTF
TRBJ2-7	TRBV6-5	-	TRBD2	TGTGCCAGCAGTGCCCGACTAGCTCCCTACGAGCAGTACTTC	CASSARLAPYEQYF
TRBJ2-1	TRBV6-2/TRBV6-3	few	-	TGTGCCAGCAGTTACTTGGGCGGGGTATTGAGTAATGAGCAGTTCTTC	CASSYLGGVLSNEQFF
TRBJ2-7	TRBV2	-	-	TGTGCCAGCAGTGAAGCTCAGCGGTCCTACGAGCAGTACTTC	CASSEAQRSYEQYF
TRBJ1-6	TRBV3-1	-	-	TGTGCCAGCAGCCAAGTTTCAGGGTATTATAATTCACCCCTCCACTTT	CASSQVSGYYNSPLHF
TRBJ2-3	TRBV29-1	-	TRBD1	TGCAGCGTGAGCCCGGACAGGCCTAGCACAGGTACGCAGTATTTT	CSVSPDRPSTGTQYF
TRBJ1-4	TRBV20-1	-	TRBD1	TGCAGTGCTAGAGTCGTACAGGGGACGTCTAATGAAAAACTGTTTTTT	CSARVVQGTSNEKLFF
TRBJ2-4	TRBV20-1	-	-	TGCAGTGCTAGAGCATCCCCAAACATTCAGTACTTC	CSARASPNIQYF
TRBJ2-7	TRBV5-4	few	-	TGTGCCAGCAGCCTCAAGAGCTCCTACGAGCAGTACTTC	CASSLKSSYEQYF
TRBJ2-7	TRBV4-1	few	-	TGCGCCAGCAGCGGAGACCTTCCAGTCTACGAGCAGTACTTC	CASSGDLPVYEQYF
TRBJ1-1	TRBV5-1	-	-	TGCGCCAGCAGCCTATGGGGACAGAACACTGAAGCTTTCTTT	CASSLWGQNTEAFF
TRBJ1-1	TRBV7-2	-	-	TGTGCCAGCAGCCAGGGACACTACACTGAAGCTTTCTTT	CASSQGHYTEAFF
TRBJ2-5	TRBV7-9	few	TRBD2	TGTGCCAGCAGCCCTCGTGATCTAGCGGGGGCCCTCCAAGAGACCCAGTACTTC	CASSPRDLAGALQETQYF
TRBJ2-7	TRBV5-6	-	-	TGTGCCAGCAGCTTGGGCGGGACAGTCGAGCAGTACTTC	CASSLGGTVEQYF
TRBJ2-3	TRBV28	-	-	TGTGCCAGCAGTTTAGTTAACACAGATACGCAGTATTTT	CASSLVNTDTQYF
TRBJ2-3	TRBV7-3	-	TRBD2	TGTGCCAGCAGCTTGGGCCTTGGGACTAGCGAAAGCACAGATACGCAGTATTTT	CASSLGLGTSESTDTQYF
TRBJ2-7	TRBV5-1	few	-	TGCGCCAGCAGCTTGGAGGCGTTCCGGTCCTACGAGCAGTACTTC	CASSLEAFRSYEQYF